This T cell receptor (beta chain) was identified during a study of T-cell reconstitution after alpha-beta-depleted transplantation in children. Findings of the study overall: One year post-transplant, T-cell counts and diversity were largely derived from T cells produced anew. About two months after transplant, alpha-beta T cells reportedly came from several hundred expanded graft clones.

This clonotype was observed many times. Antigen unknown. A junction boundary mismatches the germline segment, possibly from a read error. The germline gives CDR1 SGHRS, CDR2 YFSETQ. The CDR3 extends over 16 amino acids. Preparation of the TCRbeta library used unique molecular identifiers. Using its own MiXCR run on the PCR reads, TCRdb lists one record per CDR3 protein. The sample lists about 980,000 distinct CDR3 sequences; about 30% were seen once. The material sequenced was PBMCs, mostly from graft donor cells, taken 360 days after TCRalphabeta/CD19-depleted stem cell transplant. The chain is built from TRBV5-1 and TRBJ2-3; TRBD2 aligns across 13 bases. The sequence was obtained from a boy under two years old who had a stem cell transplant for SCID, so the T cells may come from the graft donor. CDR3 protein: CASSLLAGGSTDTQYF. DNA for the CDR3: TGTGCCAGCAGCTTACTAGCGGGGGGGAGCACAGATACGCAGTATTTT.